Shown below are 20 T cell receptor beta chains from a single sample sequenced in a study of beta chain features in type 1 diabetes. Study-level findings and limits: When Type 1 diabetes patients were examined, their TCRB CDR3s proved moderately but significantly shorter in all four CD4+ subsets.

All of the isolated RNA was reverse transcribed, so expressed TCRB transcripts were sequenced. TCRdb's table, derived via immunoSEQ multiplex PCR, lists solely in-frame clones and lacks some. This table holds 150,000 to 200,000 clones, around 63% found once. The antigens for these receptors are not known. The sequencing sample was made of naive CD4+ T cells from blood. The receptors derive from a man aged 30 to 39 with type 1 diabetes.

The rearrangement uses TRBV30 and TRBJ2-7, with D uncertain. CDR1 and CDR2 from the germline V gene are GTSNPN and SVGIG (reference sequence). The ends were cut back, 4 bases at V and 5 bases at J, with 33 bases in the middle. This CDR3 is built from 19 residues. CDR3 sequence (DNA): TGTGCCTGGAATCCCGCCCTCTCTTTGGGCGCATCAAAGGTACACGAGCAGTACTTC. It encodes CAWNPALSLGASKVHEQYF.

This clone was detected only a few times. The chain combines TRBV18 with TRBJ1-6; D is unresolved. The CDR3 is 13 residues long. The V and J ends lost 1 base and 7 bases respectively, with 5 bases between them. CDR1 and CDR2 from the germline V gene are KGHSH and LQKENI. The CDR3: CASSPQLNSPLHF. The CDR3 region has the DNA TGTGCCAGCTCACCACAGCTAAATTCACCCCTCCACTTT.

The V gene is TRBV28, the J gene TRBJ2-3; weak D call: TRBD1 (6 bases). CDR3 length equals 15 residues. The germline V gene encodes CDR1 MDHEN and CDR2 SYDVKM. V was clipped by 5 bases and J by 0 bases, with 12 bases between them. The CDR3 sequence: CASSASGHSTDTQYF. The CDR3 DNA sequence: TGTGCCAGCAGTGCATCGGGACACAGCACAGATACGCAGTATTTT. Using reference TRBV28 and TRBJ2-3 for the parts outside the CDR3, the full variable domain is DVKVTQSSRYLVKRTGEKVFLECVQDMDHENMFWYRQDPGLGLRLIYFSYDVKMKEKGDIPEGYSVSREKKERFSLILESASTNQTSMYLCASSASGHSTDTQYFGPGTRLTVL.

In its sample, this clone was seen a few times. V gene TRBV30 combines with J gene TRBJ2-1; TRBD1 matches 7 bases. Per the germline V gene, CDR1 is GTSNPN and CDR2 is SVGIG (reference sequence). The CDR3 spans 11 residues. Trimming removed 4 bases from V and 9 bases from J; junction bases left unmatched: 3. The CDR3 sequence is CAWNYRGEQFF. The CDR3 DNA reads as TGTGCCTGGAATTACAGGGGTGAGCAGTTCTTC. Using reference TRBV30 and TRBJ2-1 for the parts outside the CDR3, the full variable domain is SQTIHQWPATLVQPVGSPLSLECTVEGTSNPNLYWYRQAAGRGLQLLFYSVGIGQISSEVPQNLSASRPQDRQFILSSKKLLLSDSGFYLCAWNYRGEQFFGPGTRLTVL.

The table lists this clone with a count of one. The chain couples TRBV7-2 to TRBJ2-7, with D possibly TRBD2 on 5 matching bases. The germline CDR1 and CDR2 sequences are SGHTA and FQGNSA. The V gene lost 1 base and the J gene lost 1 base, with 14 bases spanning the gap. The CDR3 loop spans 16 amino acids. CDR3 loop: CASSLERVRWSYEQYF. For the CDR3, the DNA is TGTGCCAGCAGCTTAGAGAGGGTTCGATGGTCCTACGAGCAGTACTTC.

The chain couples TRBV4-3 to TRBJ2-7, with TRBD2 as a possible D gene (5 bases). The CDR3 runs 17 residues. Trimming left V 4 bases short and J 0 bases short, with 19 bases between. Per the germline V gene, CDR1 is LGHNA and CDR2 is YSLEER. The CDR3 DNA reads TGCGCCAGCAGCCGAAGCGCCGACCCAGACTACTCCTACGAGCAGTACTTC. Protein product: CASSRSADPDYSYEQYF.

The chain recombines TRBV29-1 with TRBJ2-5; 8 nucleotides line up with TRBD1. CDR1 is SQVTM, CDR2 ANQGSEA, per germline. The CDR3 runs 13 residues. V shed 7 bases, J shed 5 bases, and the junction held 9 bases outside the gene matches. The CDR3 region has the DNA TGCAGCGCAAGGACAGGGCAGTTGGAGACCCAGTACTTC. This codes for CSARTGQLETQYF. Variable domain in full (rest from reference TRBV29-1 and TRBJ2-5): SAVISQKPSRDICQRGTSLTIQCQVDSQVTMMFWYRQQPGQSLTLIATANQGSEATYESGFVIDKFPISRPNLTFSTLTVSNMSPEDSSIYLCSARTGQLETQYFGPGTRLLVL.

The chain couples TRBV18 to TRBJ1-1; D may be TRBD1 (6 bases). V was shortened by 8 bases and J by 4 bases, with 14 bases between the two germline ends. This CDR3 has 13 residues. Germline values: CDR1 KGHSH, CDR2 LQKENI. CDR3 sequence reads: CASRPRGGTEAFF. The CDR3 bases are TGTGCCAGCCGACCCAGGGGAGGCACTGAAGCTTTCTTT.

This chain links TRBV6-1 with TRBJ1-5; no reliable D call. The length of the CDR3 is 13 residues. With 4 bases removed from V and 0 bases from J, the gap between germline ends came to 4 bases. The germline V gene has CDR1 MNHNS and CDR2 SASEGT. The chain's CDR3 is CASSGVSNQPQHF. The CDR3 nucleotides are TGTGCCAGCAGTGGAGTTAGCAATCAGCCCCAGCATTTT.

The chain links TRBV5-1 to TRBJ2-1, with D perhaps TRBD1 (6 bases). The CDR3 has 15 residues. The germline V and J ends were trimmed by 0 bases and 6 bases, with 13 bases remaining between them. CDR1 is SGHRS and CDR2 is YFSETQ in the germline V gene. The CDR3 bases are TGCGCCAGCAGCTTGGGACAGGTGGTAGGCAATGAGCAGTTCTTC. Its protein is CASSLGQVVGNEQFF.

V and J are TRBV7-2 and TRBJ2-6; D gene uncertain. The CDR3 consists of 15 residues. Trimming took 3 bases from V and 0 from J, leaving 6 bases between them. Germline V gives CDR1 SGHTA, CDR2 FQGNSA. The CDR3 DNA reads TGTGCCAGCAGCTTGGCCGTCTCTGGGGCCAACGTCCTGACTTTC. It specifies CASSLAVSGANVLTF.

The gene calls are TRBV29-1 and TRBJ2-2; TRBD2 is a possible D gene (6 bases). Germline-derived CDR1 and CDR2 are SQVTM and ANQGSEA. The CDR3 covers 14 residues. The V end was cut by 1 base, the J end by 6 bases, with 12 bases between. CDR3 nucleotide sequence: TGCAGCGTTGAAGGGGACTTCGTAGCCGGGGAGCTGTTTTTT. Translating gives CSVEGDFVAGELFF.

This rearrangement joins TRBV4-3 to TRBJ2-6, with D tentatively TRBD2 (5 bases). Trimming removed 3 bases at V and 0 bases at J, with 15 bases between. The CDR3 consists of 18 residues. The germline CDR1 and CDR2 sequences are LGHNA and YSLEER. The DNA of the CDR3 is TGCGCCAGCAGCCACTTCGGGGTGTCGAGCTCTGGGGCCAACGTCCTGACTTTC. It translates to CASSHFGVSSSGANVLTF.

This clone was counted once. This chain connects TRBV9 to TRBJ1-2; the match to TRBD1 covers 10 bases. The CDR3 consists of 15 residues. Germline-derived CDR1 and CDR2 are SGDLS and YYNGEE. The trim removed 4 bases at V and 4 bases at J, leaving 7 bases unmatched. The CDR3 DNA sequence: TGTGCCAGCAGCCGGGGACAGGGGTTAGGCTATGGCTACACCTTC. Its translation: CASSRGQGLGYGYTF. The complete variable domain, with remaining parts taken from reference TRBV9 and TRBJ1-2, reads DSGVTQTPKHLITATGQRVTLRCSPRSGDLSVYWYQQSLDQGLQFLIQYYNGEERAKGNILERFSAQQFPDLHSELNLSSLELGDSALYFCASSRGQGLGYGYTFGSGTRLTVV.

The chain couples TRBV29-1 to TRBJ1-4; no firm D call. Trimming pared 5 bases from V and 7 bases from J, leaving 11 bases between. Germline V lookup: CDR1 SQVTM, CDR2 ANQGSEA. CDR3 length equals 12 residues. The CDR3 nucleotides are TGCAGCGTTACCACGGAGCGTGAAAAACTGTTTTTT. This encodes CSVTTEREKLFF.

V gene TRBV9 combines with J gene TRBJ2-3; unclear D gene. The germline CDR1 and CDR2 sequences are SGDLS and YYNGEE. The CDR3 covers 14 residues. V lost 4 bases, J lost 2 bases, and 11 bases lay in between. DNA for the CDR3: TGTGCCAGCAGCTCCCGACTGCACACAGATACGCAGTATTTT. Its protein is CASSSRLHTDTQYF.

The rearrangement joins TRBV7-9 to TRBJ2-1; D gene ambiguous. The CDR3 length is 14 residues. Germline CDR1 and CDR2: SEHNR and FQNEAQ (reference sequence). The germline V and J ends were trimmed by 5 bases and 0 bases, with 8 bases remaining between them. Written as DNA, the CDR3 is TGTGCCAGCAGCACGATGGGCTCCTACAATGAGCAGTTCTTC. It encodes CASSTMGSYNEQFF. The full variable domain, rest sourced from reference TRBV7-9 and TRBJ2-1, is DTGVSQNPRHKITKRGQNVTFRCDPISEHNRLYWYRQTLGQGPEFLTYFQNEAQLEKSRLLSDRFSAERPKGSFSTLEIQRTEQGDSAMYLCASSTMGSYNEQFFGPGTRLTVL.

The V gene is TRBV18, the J gene TRBJ2-7, with D unclear. Germline CDR1 and CDR2: KGHSH and LQKENI. V was pared by 2 bases and J by 4 bases, with 9 bases between. The CDR3 loop spans 13 amino acids. This CDR3 reads CASSPGLEYEQYF. CDR3 coding DNA: TGTGCCAGCTCACCAGGCCTGGAGTACGAGCAGTACTTC.

As regards this clone: An end of the junction does not agree with germline; a read error may underlie this. The J gene is TRBJ2-1, the V gene TRBV7-7; D is unclear. This CDR3 has 15 amino acids. CDR1 is SSHAT and CDR2 is FNYEAQ in the germline V gene (reference sequence). CDR3 sequence: CASSLAWGGINEQFF. The CDR3 DNA sequence: TGTGCTAGCAGCTTAGCATGGGGTGGGATCAATGAGCAGTTCTTC.

The genes are TRBV30 and TRBJ1-5, with D unresolved. V lost 2 bases to trimming and J lost 6 bases, with 17 bases between them. CDR1 and CDR2 (germline): GTSNPN, SVGIG (reference sequence). There are 15 residues in the CDR3. CDR3 region: CAWSTVGQLAQPQHF. The CDR3 bases are TGTGCCTGGAGTACCGTGGGTCAGTTGGCTCAGCCCCAGCATTTT.